This is a list of T cell receptor beta chains from one sample in a study of OX40 agonist ivuxolimab in advanced cancers. The repertoire was sequenced with immunoSEQ multiplex PCR; TCRdb's copy has only in-frame clones and lacks some. The sample has 65,000 to 80,000 clones; around 90% are singletons. The sequencing here drew on CD4+ or CD8+ T cells sorted from blood, taken in a trial of the OX40 agonist ivuxolimab. The receptors were gathered from an adult with an advanced solid tumor such as melanoma, head and neck, liver or kidney cancer. The CDR3 runs from the conserved cysteine through the conserved F or W. Fields, in order: CDR3 DNA, CDR3 protein, V gene, clone size, D gene, J gene. D genes are given only for firm matches. Clone size appears in some rows only: once, few, many, or a class for an expanded clone.

cdr3_nt: TGTGCCAGCAGCCTCGACGGAGCGCGGCAGTATTTT; cdr3_aa: CASSLDGARQYF; v_call: TRBV27; clone_size: NA; d_call: NA; j_call: TRBJ2-3
cdr3_nt: TGTGCCAGCAGCGACCCGGGCCGCGGGATGGAAGCTTTCTTT; cdr3_aa: CASSDPGRGMEAFF; v_call: TRBV9; clone_size: NA; d_call: NA; j_call: TRBJ1-1
cdr3_nt: TGTGCCTGGTCTCCGGGACAGGGAGGGTCACCCCTCCACTTT; cdr3_aa: CAWSPGQGGSPLHF; v_call: TRBV30; clone_size: NA; d_call: TRBD1; j_call: TRBJ1-6
cdr3_nt: TGTGCCAGCAGTCAGCGGACTAGCGGGGGGAATGAGCAGTTCTTC; cdr3_aa: CASSQRTSGGNEQFF; v_call: TRBV11-2; clone_size: once; d_call: TRBD2; j_call: TRBJ2-1
cdr3_nt: TGTGCCAGCAGCTACACTCCGGGTGAGGGAGTGAACACCATATATTTT; cdr3_aa: CASSYTPGEGVNTIYF; v_call: TRBV13; clone_size: NA; d_call: NA; j_call: TRBJ1-3
cdr3_nt: TGTGCCAGCAGCCCCCCTCAGGGAGGGGGCTACACCTTC; cdr3_aa: CASSPPQGGGYTF; v_call: TRBV7-6; clone_size: NA; d_call: NA; j_call: TRBJ1-2
cdr3_nt: TGTGCCAGCGCGATCGGGGAGAACACTGAAGCTTTCTTT; cdr3_aa: CASAIGENTEAFF; v_call: TRBV6-5; clone_size: once; d_call: NA; j_call: TRBJ1-1
cdr3_nt: TGTGCTAGCAGCTTAGGGTCAGAGAGCTCCTACAATGAGCAGTTCTTC; cdr3_aa: CASSLGSESSYNEQFF; v_call: TRBV7-7; clone_size: NA; d_call: NA; j_call: TRBJ2-1
cdr3_nt: TGTGCCAGCAGCTGGGGGACAGGAACCTACGAGCAGTACTTC; cdr3_aa: CASSWGTGTYEQYF; v_call: TRBV5-6; clone_size: NA; d_call: TRBD1; j_call: TRBJ2-7
cdr3_nt: TGCAGCGTTGAAAGAGCCCGCACGGATACGCAGTATTTT; cdr3_aa: CSVERARTDTQYF; v_call: TRBV29-1; clone_size: NA; d_call: NA; j_call: TRBJ2-3
cdr3_nt: TGCGCCAGCAGCTCCACCGCAGTCGAGCAGTACTTC; cdr3_aa: CASSSTAVEQYF; v_call: TRBV5-1; clone_size: NA; d_call: NA; j_call: TRBJ2-7
cdr3_nt: TGTGCCAGCAGTTCCCCGACTAGCGGGGGATCTAACCGAAACACAGATACGCAGTATTTT; cdr3_aa: CASSSPTSGGSNRNTDTQYF; v_call: TRBV6-7; clone_size: once; d_call: TRBD2; j_call: TRBJ2-3
cdr3_nt: TGTGCCAGCAGCTTAGCTCACTCGGACAGGGGAACCTACGAGCAGTACTTC; cdr3_aa: CASSLAHSDRGTYEQYF; v_call: TRBV11-2; clone_size: NA; d_call: TRBD1; j_call: TRBJ2-7
cdr3_nt: TGTGCCAGCAGCTTTTTCGGGGGGCCCCAAGAGACCCAGTACTTC; cdr3_aa: CASSFFGGPQETQYF; v_call: TRBV7-6; clone_size: NA; d_call: NA; j_call: TRBJ2-5
cdr3_nt: TGCGCCAGCAGCCAAGAGAACGGCGCAACAGATACGCAGTATTTT; cdr3_aa: CASSQENGATDTQYF; v_call: TRBV4-1; clone_size: NA; d_call: NA; j_call: TRBJ2-3
cdr3_nt: TGTGCCAGCAGCTTCGGCGGGGGTACCTCCTACGAGCAGTACTTC; cdr3_aa: CASSFGGGTSYEQYF; v_call: TRBV5-5; clone_size: NA; d_call: TRBD2; j_call: TRBJ2-7
cdr3_nt: TGTGCCAGCAGCTCCGGCCCCGTTTATGAGCAGTTCTTC; cdr3_aa: CASSSGPVYEQFF; v_call: TRBV5-6; clone_size: NA; d_call: NA; j_call: TRBJ2-1
cdr3_nt: TGCGCCAGCGCAGGGTTGACAGATACGCAGTATTTT; cdr3_aa: CASAGLTDTQYF; v_call: TRBV4-1; clone_size: NA; d_call: NA; j_call: TRBJ2-3
cdr3_nt: TGTGCCAGCAGCTTAGTGAACACTGAAGCTTTCTTT; cdr3_aa: CASSLVNTEAFF; v_call: TRBV7-8; clone_size: NA; d_call: NA; j_call: TRBJ1-1
cdr3_nt: TGTGCTAGTGGTTTGGGGACAGGGCTCGACGAGCAGTACTTC; cdr3_aa: CASGLGTGLDEQYF; v_call: TRBV12-5; clone_size: NA; d_call: TRBD1; j_call: TRBJ2-7
cdr3_nt: TGTGCTAGTGGTTTGACAGGGGCGAACACTGAAGCTTTCTTT; cdr3_aa: CASGLTGANTEAFF; v_call: TRBV12-5; clone_size: NA; d_call: TRBD1; j_call: TRBJ1-1
cdr3_nt: TGTGCCAGCAGTTACTCCCGGACAGGGGCCAATGAGCAGTTCTTC; cdr3_aa: CASSYSRTGANEQFF; v_call: TRBV6-5; clone_size: NA; d_call: TRBD1; j_call: TRBJ2-1
cdr3_nt: TGTGCCAGCAGCTTAGGGGCGTGGGGTCTCGACTACACCTTC; cdr3_aa: CASSLGAWGLDYTF; v_call: TRBV7-2; clone_size: NA; d_call: NA; j_call: TRBJ1-2
cdr3_nt: TGTGCCAGCAGTTACGGTCACCCCTACGAGCAGTACTTC; cdr3_aa: CASSYGHPYEQYF; v_call: TRBV6-5; clone_size: NA; d_call: NA; j_call: TRBJ2-7
cdr3_nt: TGTGCCAGCAGTTTGACAGGGGCCGAAGCTTTCTTT; cdr3_aa: CASSLTGAEAFF; v_call: TRBV13; clone_size: NA; d_call: TRBD1; j_call: TRBJ1-1
cdr3_nt: TGTGCCAGTAGTATCCCGGGACAGGCATACTATGGCTACACCTTC; cdr3_aa: CASSIPGQAYYGYTF; v_call: TRBV19; clone_size: NA; d_call: TRBD1; j_call: TRBJ1-2
cdr3_nt: TGTGCCAGCAGTGGGCCGGGACAGGGTGTCTGGGAGCAGTACTTC; cdr3_aa: CASSGPGQGVWEQYF; v_call: TRBV25-1; clone_size: NA; d_call: TRBD1; j_call: TRBJ2-5
cdr3_nt: TGTGCCAGTACCGGGACAGGGGACACCGGGGAGCTGTTTTTT; cdr3_aa: CASTGTGDTGELFF; v_call: TRBV19; clone_size: NA; d_call: TRBD1; j_call: TRBJ2-2
cdr3_nt: TGTGCCAGCAGCGCAGGAGACGGTTCACCCCTCCACTTT; cdr3_aa: CASSAGDGSPLHF; v_call: TRBV9; clone_size: NA; d_call: NA; j_call: TRBJ1-6
cdr3_nt: TGTGCCAGCAGCTTGGTCCGGGGGACCGGGGAGCTGTTTTTT; cdr3_aa: CASSLVRGTGELFF; v_call: TRBV5-6; clone_size: NA; d_call: NA; j_call: TRBJ2-2
cdr3_nt: TGCGCCAGCAGCCAAGGGAGGTCTGGGGATCAGCCCCAGCATTTT; cdr3_aa: CASSQGRSGDQPQHF; v_call: TRBV4-3; clone_size: NA; d_call: NA; j_call: TRBJ1-5
cdr3_nt: TGTGCCAGTAGTATCTTTGCCGCGGCAGACTTTCACACCTTC; cdr3_aa: CASSIFAAADFHTF; v_call: TRBV19; clone_size: NA; d_call: NA; j_call: TRBJ1-2
cdr3_nt: TGTGCCAGCAGTGGTTCCCTGGTTCGGGGTGAACAGCCCCAGCATTTT; cdr3_aa: CASSGSLVRGEQPQHF; v_call: TRBV6-1; clone_size: few; d_call: NA; j_call: TRBJ1-5
cdr3_nt: TGTGCCAGTATGCGCGGCCCTGAAGCTTTCTTT; cdr3_aa: CASMRGPEAFF; v_call: TRBV19; clone_size: once; d_call: NA; j_call: TRBJ1-1
cdr3_nt: TGTGCCAGCAGTGAAAATAAGCGGGGGGTGTCCTACGAGCAGTACTTC; cdr3_aa: CASSENKRGVSYEQYF; v_call: TRBV2; clone_size: NA; d_call: TRBD2; j_call: TRBJ2-7
cdr3_nt: TGTGCCAGCAGCTCCTCCTTTGCCCGTAATGAAAAACTGTTTTTT; cdr3_aa: CASSSSFARNEKLFF; v_call: TRBV7-9; clone_size: NA; d_call: NA; j_call: TRBJ1-4
cdr3_nt: TGTGCCAGCAGTGAAGGCAGCCTCTCCGAGCAGTACTTC; cdr3_aa: CASSEGSLSEQYF; v_call: TRBV25-1; clone_size: NA; d_call: NA; j_call: TRBJ2-7
cdr3_nt: TGTGCCAGCAGTGAACGCTGGACAGGGGAAAATGAAAAACTGTTTTTT; cdr3_aa: CASSERWTGENEKLFF; v_call: TRBV6-1; clone_size: NA; d_call: TRBD1; j_call: TRBJ1-4
cdr3_nt: TGTGCCAGCAGCGTAGTTCCCGGGAATAGCGATGAGCAGTTCTTC; cdr3_aa: CASSVVPGNSDEQFF; v_call: TRBV9; clone_size: NA; d_call: NA; j_call: TRBJ2-1
cdr3_nt: TGTGCCAGCAGTTTCGGGGGGGCCAACGTCCTGACTTTC; cdr3_aa: CASSFGGANVLTF; v_call: TRBV27; clone_size: many; d_call: NA; j_call: TRBJ2-6
cdr3_nt: TGTGCCAGCAGTCGGACGGACACTGAAGCTTTCTTT; cdr3_aa: CASSRTDTEAFF; v_call: TRBV6-5; clone_size: NA; d_call: NA; j_call: TRBJ1-1
cdr3_nt: TGCGCCAGCAGTGGGGGATCGAGCTACGAGCAGTACTTC; cdr3_aa: CASSGGSSYEQYF; v_call: TRBV4-1; clone_size: NA; d_call: NA; j_call: TRBJ2-7
cdr3_nt: TGTGCCAGCAGTACAAGCTCCTACGAGCAGTACTTC; cdr3_aa: CASSTSSYEQYF; v_call: TRBV27; clone_size: NA; d_call: NA; j_call: TRBJ2-7
cdr3_nt: TGTGCCAGCAGTTTATGGAGGGCAGATACGCAGTATTTT; cdr3_aa: CASSLWRADTQYF; v_call: TRBV27; clone_size: NA; d_call: NA; j_call: TRBJ2-3
cdr3_nt: TGTGCCATCGGGGGGGAGCCTACAGGGGACGAGCAGTACTTC; cdr3_aa: CAIGGEPTGDEQYF; v_call: TRBV10-3; clone_size: once; d_call: NA; j_call: TRBJ2-7
cdr3_nt: TGTGCCAGCAGTTACTCGGCCTCGGGGGGCTATGGCTACACCTTC; cdr3_aa: CASSYSASGGYGYTF; v_call: TRBV6-5; clone_size: NA; d_call: NA; j_call: TRBJ1-2
cdr3_nt: TGTGCCAGCAGCGGACAACTAAACACTGAAGCTTTCTTT; cdr3_aa: CASSGQLNTEAFF; v_call: TRBV7-8; clone_size: NA; d_call: NA; j_call: TRBJ1-1
cdr3_nt: TGTGCCAGCAGCTTGGCCAGTCGAGCTTCGGCCGGTGAGCAGTTCTTC; cdr3_aa: CASSLASRASAGEQFF; v_call: TRBV5-6; clone_size: NA; d_call: NA; j_call: TRBJ2-1